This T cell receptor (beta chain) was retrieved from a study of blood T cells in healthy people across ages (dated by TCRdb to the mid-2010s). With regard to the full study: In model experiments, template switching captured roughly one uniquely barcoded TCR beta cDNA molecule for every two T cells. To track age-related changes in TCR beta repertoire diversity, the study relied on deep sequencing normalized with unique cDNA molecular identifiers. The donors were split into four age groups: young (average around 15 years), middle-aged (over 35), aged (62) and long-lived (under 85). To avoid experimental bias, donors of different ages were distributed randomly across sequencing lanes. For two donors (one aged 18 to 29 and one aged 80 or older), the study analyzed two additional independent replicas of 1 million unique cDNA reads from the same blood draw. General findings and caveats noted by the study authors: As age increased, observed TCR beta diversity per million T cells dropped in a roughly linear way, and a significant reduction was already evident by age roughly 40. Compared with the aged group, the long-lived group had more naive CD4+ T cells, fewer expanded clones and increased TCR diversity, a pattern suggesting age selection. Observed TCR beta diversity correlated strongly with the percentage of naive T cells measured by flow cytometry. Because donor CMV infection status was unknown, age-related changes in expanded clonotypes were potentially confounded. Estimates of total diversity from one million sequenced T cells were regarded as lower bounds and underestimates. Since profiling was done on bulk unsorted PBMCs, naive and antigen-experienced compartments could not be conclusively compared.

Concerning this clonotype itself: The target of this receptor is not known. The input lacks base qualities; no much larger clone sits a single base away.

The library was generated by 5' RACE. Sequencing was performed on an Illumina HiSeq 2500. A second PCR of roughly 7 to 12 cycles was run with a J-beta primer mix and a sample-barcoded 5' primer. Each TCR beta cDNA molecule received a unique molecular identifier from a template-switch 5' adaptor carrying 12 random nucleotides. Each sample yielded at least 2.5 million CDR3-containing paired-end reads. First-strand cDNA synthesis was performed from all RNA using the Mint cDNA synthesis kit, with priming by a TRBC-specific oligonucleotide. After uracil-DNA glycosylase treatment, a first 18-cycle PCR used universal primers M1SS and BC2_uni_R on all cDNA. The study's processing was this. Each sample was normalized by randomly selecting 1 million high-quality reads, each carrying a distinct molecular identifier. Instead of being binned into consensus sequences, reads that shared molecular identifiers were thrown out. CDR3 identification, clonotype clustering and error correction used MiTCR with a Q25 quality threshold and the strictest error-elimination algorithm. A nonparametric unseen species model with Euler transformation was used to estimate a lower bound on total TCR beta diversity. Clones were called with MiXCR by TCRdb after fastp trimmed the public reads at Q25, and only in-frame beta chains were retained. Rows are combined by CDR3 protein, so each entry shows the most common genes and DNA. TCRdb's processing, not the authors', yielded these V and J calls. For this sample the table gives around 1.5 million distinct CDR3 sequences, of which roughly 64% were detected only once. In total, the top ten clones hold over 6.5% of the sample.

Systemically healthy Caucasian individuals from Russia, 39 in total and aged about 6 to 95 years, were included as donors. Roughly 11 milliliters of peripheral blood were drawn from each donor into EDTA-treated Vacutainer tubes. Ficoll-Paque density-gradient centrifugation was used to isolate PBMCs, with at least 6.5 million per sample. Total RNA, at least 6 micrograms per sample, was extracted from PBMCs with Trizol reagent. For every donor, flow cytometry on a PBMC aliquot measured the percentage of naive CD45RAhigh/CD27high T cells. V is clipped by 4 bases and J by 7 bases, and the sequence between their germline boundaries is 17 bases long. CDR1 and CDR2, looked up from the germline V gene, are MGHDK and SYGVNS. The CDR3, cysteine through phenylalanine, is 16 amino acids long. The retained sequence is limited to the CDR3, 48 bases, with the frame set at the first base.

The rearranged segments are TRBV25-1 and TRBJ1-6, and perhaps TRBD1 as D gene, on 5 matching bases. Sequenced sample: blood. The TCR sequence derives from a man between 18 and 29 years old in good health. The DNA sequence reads TGTGCCAGCAGTGCTACTCAGGGTCCCCTGAATTCACCCCTCCACTTT. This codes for CASSATQGPLNSPLHF.